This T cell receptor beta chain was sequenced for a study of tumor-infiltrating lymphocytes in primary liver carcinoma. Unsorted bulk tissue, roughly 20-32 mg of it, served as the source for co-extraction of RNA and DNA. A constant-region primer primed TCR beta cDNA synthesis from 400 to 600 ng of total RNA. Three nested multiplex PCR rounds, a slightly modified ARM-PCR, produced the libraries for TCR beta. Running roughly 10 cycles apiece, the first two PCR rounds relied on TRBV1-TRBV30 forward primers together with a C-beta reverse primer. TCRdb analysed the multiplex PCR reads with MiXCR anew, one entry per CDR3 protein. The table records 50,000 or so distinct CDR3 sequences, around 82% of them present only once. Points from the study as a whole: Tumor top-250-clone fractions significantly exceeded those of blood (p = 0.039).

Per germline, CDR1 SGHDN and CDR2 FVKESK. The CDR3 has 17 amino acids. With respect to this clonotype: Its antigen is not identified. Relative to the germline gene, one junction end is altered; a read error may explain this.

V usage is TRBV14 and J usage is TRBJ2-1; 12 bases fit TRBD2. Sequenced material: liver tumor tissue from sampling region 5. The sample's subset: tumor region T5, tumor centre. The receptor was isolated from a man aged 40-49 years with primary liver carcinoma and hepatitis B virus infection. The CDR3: CASSQDLLTSGRNEQFF. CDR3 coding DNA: TGTGCGAGCAGCCAAGATCTCCTGACTAGCGGGAGAAATGAGCAGTTCTTC.